Each of the 14 T cell receptor beta chains below was sequenced from the same sample in a study of CD8 T cells in Susac syndrome (dated by TCRdb to between 2018 and 2021). The library relied on the immunoSEQ multiplex PCR assay. RNA was extracted using the RNeasy kit, and roughly 0.5 to 1 microgram was reverse transcribed with random hexamers. Using fastp at Q25 and MiXCR, TCRdb reprocessed the public reads and kept productive beta chains. Rows with a matching CDR3 protein are joined into one entry that keeps the most common DNA and genes. The table for this sample lists about 190,000 distinct CDR3 sequences; approximately 93% of them were counted only once. The leading ten clones occupy approximately 0.098% of the sample. The sequenced sample consisted of CD4+ T cells from PBMCs. Receptor source: a human donor in good health.

The rearrangement joins TRBV20-1 to TRBJ2-5; D ambiguous. CDR3 length: 13 amino acids. With 6 bases removed from V and 5 bases from J, the gap between germline ends came to 16 bases. Germline V gene sequence: CDR1 DFQATT, CDR2 SNEGSKA (reference sequence). CDR3 amino acids: CSALSDRRETQYF. CDR3 in DNA: TGCAGTGCCCTCTCGGACCGGCGGGAGACCCAGTACTTC.

This clonotype was seen just once. V gene TRBV7-9 combines with J gene TRBJ2-1; D gene unclear. The V gene lost 1 base and the J gene lost 0 bases, with 16 bases spanning the gap. This CDR3 is 18 amino acids long. From germline, CDR1 is SEHNR and CDR2 FQNEAQ (reference sequence). CDR3 coding DNA: TGTGCCAGCAGCTTAGGGGATGGCCCTGTACTCTCCTACAATGAGCAGTTCTTC. It encodes CASSLGDGPVLSYNEQFF.

This sequence joins TRBV14 and TRBJ1-2, with D maybe TRBD1 (6 bases). V lost 4 bases, J lost 7 bases, and 16 bases lay in between. CDR3 size: 14 residues. Per germline, CDR1 SGHDN and CDR2 FVKESK. The CDR3 bases are TGTGCCAGCAGCCTCATAAGGGGGGAATCTGGCTACACCTTC. This gives the protein CASSLIRGESGYTF.

The V gene is TRBV5-5, the J gene TRBJ2-5; 7 positions match TRBD2. From germline, CDR1 is SGHKS and CDR2 YYEKEE (reference sequence). The CDR3 spans 16 residues. Trimming removed 5 bases from V and 4 bases from J; junction bases left unmatched: 14. The CDR3 bases are TGTGCCAGCAGTTCCCTAAAGACTAGCTTGGGAGAGACCCAGTACTTC. It specifies CASSSLKTSLGETQYF.

This chain links TRBV4-1 with TRBJ1-6; D is unclear. The CDR3 is 16 amino acids. Between the trimmed V and J ends, which lost 5 bases and 7 bases, there was a span of 18 bases. Germline-derived CDR1 and CDR2 are MGHRA and YSYEKL. In DNA, the CDR3 is TGCGCCAGCAGCTCCGGGTGGCCCGGAGGAAATTCACCCCTCCACTTT. Translated: CASSSGWPGGNSPLHF.

The V call is TRBV9, the J call TRBJ1-1; D is undetermined. The ends were cut back, 5 bases at V and 4 bases at J, with 12 bases in the middle. This CDR3 has 13 residues. The germline V gene encodes CDR1 SGDLS and CDR2 YYNGEE. CDR3 amino acids: CASSTGGRTEAFF. The CDR3 region has the DNA TGTGCCAGCAGTACCGGAGGGCGCACTGAAGCTTTCTTT.

In DNA form, the CDR3 reads TGTGCCAGCAGCCAACGTTTGGGGTATGGCTACACCTTC. Encoded protein: CASSQRLGYGYTF. The rearrangement joins TRBV3-1 to TRBJ1-2; D is uncertain. Germline CDR1 reads LGHDT; CDR2 reads YNNKEL (reference sequence). The CDR3 has 13 amino acids. Trimming pared 2 bases from V and 5 bases from J, leaving 9 bases between.

The table lists this clonotype with a count of one. This chain connects TRBV3-1 to TRBJ2-1; D is uncertain. The CDR3 runs 13 residues. The ends were cut back, 3 bases at V and 8 bases at J, with 11 bases in the middle. Germline-derived CDR1 and CDR2 are LGHDT and YNNKEL (reference sequence). CDR3 amino acids: CASSQGSGYEQFF. The CDR3 region has the DNA TGTGCCAGCAGCCAGGGATCGGGCTATGAGCAGTTCTTC.

The chain joins TRBV4-1 to TRBJ2-1; D tentatively fits TRBD1 or TRBD2 (5 bases each). Trimming took 5 bases from V and 5 from J, leaving 19 bases between them. The CDR3 runs 16 residues. Per germline, CDR1 MGHRA and CDR2 YSYEKL. The CDR3 DNA sequence: TGCGCCAGCAGCTCTGGGGACCGGGTCCGGGACAATGAGCAGTTCTTC. The encoded protein is CASSSGDRVRDNEQFF.

Here the CDR3 reads CASSLPGRVMFDEQYV. The CDR3, as DNA: TGTGCCAGCAGTTTACCTGGCAGGGTCATGTTCGACGAGCAGTACGTC. The rearrangement links TRBV28 to TRBJ2-7, with a possible D match to TRBD1 (5 bases). The CDR3 is 16 residues long. Germline-derived CDR1 and CDR2 are MDHEN and SYDVKM. Trimming took 2 bases from V and 5 from J, leaving 19 bases between them.

The chain is built from TRBV5-1 and TRBJ2-5, with 7 bases fitting TRBD1. The ends lost 1 base at V and 4 bases at J; junction bases unmatched: 4. Looked up from germline, CDR1 is SGHRS and CDR2 is YFSETQ. The CDR3 runs 14 residues. The CDR3 protein is CASSLTGERETQYF. The DNA for the CDR3 is TGCGCCAGCAGCTTGACAGGGGAGAGAGAGACCCAGTACTTC. Filled out from reference TRBV5-1 and TRBJ2-5, the complete variable domain reads KAGVTQTPRYLIKTRGQQVTLSCSPISGHRSVSWYQQTPGQGLQFLFEYFSETQRNKGNFPGRFSGRQFSNSRSEMNVSTLELGDSALYLCASSLTGERETQYFGPGTRLLVL.

This chain connects TRBV19 to TRBJ2-5; no reliable D call. Germline CDR1 reads LNHDA; CDR2 reads SQIVND (reference sequence). This CDR3 spans 15 amino acids. With 3 bases removed from V and 1 base from J, the gap between germline ends came to 12 bases. Written as DNA, the CDR3 is TGTGCCAGTAGTATTGGGGTAGGCGCCCAAGAGACCCAGTACTTC. Translating gives CASSIGVGAQETQYF. The full variable domain, its missing parts supplied by reference TRBV19 and TRBJ2-5, is DGGITQSPKYLFRKEGQNVTLSCEQNLNHDAMYWYRQDPGQGLRLIYYSQIVNDFQKGDIAEGYSVSREKKESFPLTVTSAQKNPTAFYLCASSIGVGAQETQYFGPGTRLLVL.

This sequence joins TRBV5-1 and TRBJ2-2; D is unclear. CDR3 length equals 15 residues. V lost 0 bases and J lost 0, with 6 bases in between. In germline, CDR1 is SGHRS, CDR2 YFSETQ. The CDR3 loop is CASSLAVSNTGELFF. CDR3 DNA: TGCGCCAGCAGCTTGGCAGTGTCGAACACCGGGGAGCTGTTTTTT.

V and J are TRBV7-2 and TRBJ2-5; D may be TRBD2 (6 bases). This CDR3 has 13 amino acids. The V gene's germline CDR1 is SGHTA and CDR2 FQGNSA. With 5 bases removed from V and 3 bases from J, the gap between germline ends came to 10 bases. CDR3 loop: CASSSSGKETQYF. CDR3 DNA sequence: TGTGCCAGCAGCAGTAGCGGTAAAGAGACCCAGTACTTC.